This T cell receptor beta chain was identified in a study of OX40 agonist ivuxolimab in advanced cancers. Study details: Eligibility admitted prior anti-PD-1, anti-PD-L1 or anti-CTLA-4 therapy; 35% to 40% had some.

The protocol was immunoSEQ multiplex PCR, while the TCRdb copy is restricted to in-frame clones and leaves out a portion. The repertoire consists of about 98,000 clones, with 80% to 90% occurring once and the leading ten covering about 0.82%. V was trimmed by 4 bases and J by 5 bases, leaving 12 bases between them. Germline-derived CDR1 and CDR2 are SGHAT and FQDESV (reference sequence). The CDR3 sequence is 14 residues long. This sequence was found in an adult with an advanced solid tumor such as melanoma, head and neck, liver or kidney cancer. The chain is built from TRBV11-1 and TRBJ2-4, with a possible D match to TRBD1 (6 bases). Sequencing used CD4+ or CD8+ T cells sorted from blood, obtained in a trial of the OX40 agonist ivuxolimab. CDR3 nucleotide sequence: TGTGCCAGCAGCTCACAGGGTTTAGAAAACATTCAGTACTTC. It specifies CASSSQGLENIQYF.